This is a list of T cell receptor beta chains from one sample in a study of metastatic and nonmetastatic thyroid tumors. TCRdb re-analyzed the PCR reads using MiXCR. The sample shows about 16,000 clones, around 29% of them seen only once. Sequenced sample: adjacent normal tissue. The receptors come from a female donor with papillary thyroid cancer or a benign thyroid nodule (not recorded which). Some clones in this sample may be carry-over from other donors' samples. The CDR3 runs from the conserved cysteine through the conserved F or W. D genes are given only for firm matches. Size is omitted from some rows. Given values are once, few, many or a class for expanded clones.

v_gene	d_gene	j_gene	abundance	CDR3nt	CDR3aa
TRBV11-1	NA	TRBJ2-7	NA	TGTGCCAGCAGCTCGTACCAGGGAGCCTTCGCTCAGCAGTACTTC	CASSSYQGAFAQQYF
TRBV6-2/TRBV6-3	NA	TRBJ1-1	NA	TGTGCCAGCAGTCCCTATACAGGGAACACTGAAGCTTTCTTT	CASSPYTGNTEAFF
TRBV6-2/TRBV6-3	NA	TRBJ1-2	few	TGTGCCAGCACTCAACCCGGGACGCCCTATGGCTACACCTTC	CASTQPGTPYGYTF
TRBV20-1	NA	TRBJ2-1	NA	TGCAGTGCTAGAGGGGATAGCGGATACAATGAGCAGTTCTTC	CSARGDSGYNEQFF
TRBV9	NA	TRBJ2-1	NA	TGTGCCAGCAGCGGAGGCCCCACTAATTACAATGAGCAGTTCTTC	CASSGGPTNYNEQFF
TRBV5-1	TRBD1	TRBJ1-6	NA	TGCGCCAGCAGCAACGGGACAGTAAATTCACCCCTCCACTTT	CASSNGTVNSPLHF
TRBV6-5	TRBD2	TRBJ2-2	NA	TGTGCCAGCAGTTACCTAGCGGGAGGAATCGGCCCCACCGGGGAGCTGTTTTTT	CASSYLAGGIGPTGELFF
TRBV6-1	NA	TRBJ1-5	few	TGTGCCAGCAGTGGTGCAGCCCAGCATTTT	CASSGAAQHF
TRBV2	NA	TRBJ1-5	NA	TGTGCCAGCAGTGACGATGGGGGTTGGGCCCAGCATTTT	CASSDDGGWAQHF
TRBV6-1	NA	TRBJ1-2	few	TGTGCCAACAGTGAGGGTCCGAGCGTTAACTATGGCTACACCTTC	CANSEGPSVNYGYTF
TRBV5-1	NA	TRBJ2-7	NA	TGCGCCAGCAGCTTGGATGGCCTCGAGCAGTACTTC	CASSLDGLEQYF
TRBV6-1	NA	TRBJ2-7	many	TGTGCCAGCAGTGAATCGAAGTACGAGCAGTACTTC	CASSESKYEQYF
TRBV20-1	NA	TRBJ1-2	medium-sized	TGCAGTGCTAGAGATCGCAGCTATGGCTACACCTTC	CSARDRSYGYTF
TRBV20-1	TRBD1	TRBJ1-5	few	TGCAGTGCTAGCCGGGACAGGGATCAGCCCCAGCATTTT	CSASRDRDQPQHF
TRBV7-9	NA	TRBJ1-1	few	TGTGCCAGCAGTGAGGCCATGGCTGAAGCTTTCTTT	CASSEAMAEAFF
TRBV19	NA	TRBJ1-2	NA	TGTGCCAGTAGTCCCCCGGTAACCCGAATCGGGGGCTACACCTTC	CASSPPVTRIGGYTF
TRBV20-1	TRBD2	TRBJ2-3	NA	TGCAGTGCTATATTGCGGGAGATCACAGATACGCAGTATTTT	CSAILREITDTQYF